This TCR beta chain was identified during a study of early T cells in non-severe SARS-CoV-2 infection. For the study at large: With bulk RNA from unsorted whole blood as input, sequencing yielded unpaired chains. Whole-study findings and limits: Reliance on VDJdb matching favored anti-spike CD8 responses; private and CD4 specificities were missed.

Regarding this clonotype: Its target is unknown.

There are 12 residues in the CDR3. Looked up from germline, CDR1 is MDHEN and CDR2 is SYDVKM. Trimming removed 2 bases at V and 6 bases at J, with 7 bases between. Individually, cDNA molecules had unique molecular identifiers attached to them. TCRdb processed the 5' RACE reads anew with MiXCR; each CDR3 protein has one entry. The sample records 90,000 to 100,000 distinct CDR3 sequences, about 12% being singletons. What was sequenced was whole blood. The source of this sequence is an adult who was a healthcare worker with PCR-confirmed SARS-CoV-2 infection or an uninfected control (not recorded which). The chain joins TRBV28 to TRBJ1-2; possibly TRBD1 for D (5 bases). The CDR3 DNA is TGTGCCAGCAGTTTACTAGGGGATGGCTACACCTTC. It is translated as CASSLLGDGYTF.